A selection of T cell receptor beta chains follows, all from one sample in a study of blood T cell repertoires in COVID-19. Some clones are missing from TCRdb's copy, which holds only in-frame ones; the method was immunoSEQ multiplex PCR. Here the sample spans about 42,000 clones, around 88% being singletons. The source material was peripheral blood. Receptor source: a human donor in a cohort sampled during active COVID-19. Each CDR3 is given with its conserved first and last residue. Fields, in order: J gene, V gene, D gene, clone size, CDR3 DNA, CDR3 protein. The D gene is left open where the match is weak. The size field is filled for only some rows; it gives once, few, many or a size class.

j_gene: TRBJ1-6
v_gene: TRBV27
d_gene: .
abundance: .
CDR3nt: TGTGCCAGCAGTTTATCACAGGGTGCTTCACCCCTCCACTTT
CDR3aa: CASSLSQGASPLHF

j_gene: TRBJ1-5
v_gene: TRBV4-2
d_gene: .
abundance: .
CDR3nt: TGTGCCAGCAGCCAAGAACCCCTGGGGGGGGCGAGCGGTCAGCCCCAGCATTTT
CDR3aa: CASSQEPLGGASGQPQHF

j_gene: TRBJ2-6
v_gene: TRBV5-1
d_gene: TRBD1
abundance: .
CDR3nt: TGCGCCAGCGGGACAGGGGGCTCTGGGGCCAACGTCCTGACTTTC
CDR3aa: CASGTGGSGANVLTF

j_gene: TRBJ2-5
v_gene: TRBV3-1/TRBV3-2
d_gene: TRBD1
abundance: medium-sized
CDR3nt: TGTGCCAGCAGCCAATCATTTGGGACAGGGTGGAAAGAGACCCAGTACTTC
CDR3aa: CASSQSFGTGWKETQYF

j_gene: TRBJ2-3
v_gene: TRBV12-3/TRBV12-4
d_gene: .
abundance: .
CDR3nt: TGTGCCAGCAGCATCACAGATACGCAGTATTTT
CDR3aa: CASSITDTQYF

j_gene: TRBJ1-6
v_gene: TRBV27
d_gene: .
abundance: .
CDR3nt: TGTGCCAGCAGTTTATTACGCGGACAGAAAGCCCCCCTCCACTTT
CDR3aa: CASSLLRGQKAPLHF

j_gene: TRBJ2-2
v_gene: TRBV19
d_gene: .
abundance: .
CDR3nt: TGTGCCAGTAGTTCCGGGACTTTCACCGGGGAGCTGTTTTTT
CDR3aa: CASSSGTFTGELFF

j_gene: TRBJ1-6
v_gene: TRBV4-1
d_gene: TRBD1
abundance: .
CDR3nt: TGCGCCAGCAGCCGGGACAGCTCTTTTTCACCCCTCCACTTT
CDR3aa: CASSRDSSFSPLHF

j_gene: TRBJ2-2
v_gene: TRBV7-2
d_gene: TRBD1
abundance: .
CDR3nt: TGTGCCAGCAGCTCCACAGGGGGCATAATTCGGGAGCTGTTTTTT
CDR3aa: CASSSTGGIIRELFF

j_gene: TRBJ2-7
v_gene: TRBV10-2
d_gene: .
abundance: .
CDR3nt: TGCGCCAGCAGTACACCATGGGGGGGCGGTTCCCCCGAGCAGTACTTC
CDR3aa: CASSTPWGGGSPEQYF

j_gene: TRBJ2-1
v_gene: TRBV6-4
d_gene: TRBD2
abundance: .
CDR3nt: TGTGCCAGCAGTGAGCGGGAGTACAATGAGCAGTTCTTC
CDR3aa: CASSEREYNEQFF

j_gene: TRBJ2-7
v_gene: TRBV4-1
d_gene: TRBD2
abundance: .
CDR3nt: TGCGCCAGCAGCCGGACTAGCGGGACTGACGAGCAGTACTTC
CDR3aa: CASSRTSGTDEQYF

j_gene: TRBJ2-1
v_gene: TRBV2
d_gene: .
abundance: .
CDR3nt: TGTGCCAGCAGTGAGAGCTCCTACAATGAGCAGTTCTTC
CDR3aa: CASSESSYNEQFF

j_gene: TRBJ1-2
v_gene: TRBV19
d_gene: .
abundance: once
CDR3nt: TGTGCCAGTAGTATAAGCAGGGGCAACAACTATGGCTACACCTTC
CDR3aa: CASSISRGNNYGYTF

j_gene: TRBJ2-2
v_gene: TRBV18
d_gene: TRBD1
abundance: .
CDR3nt: TGTGCCAGCTCACCCCAATTGGGACAGGGGTTCACCGGGGAGCTGTTTTTT
CDR3aa: CASSPQLGQGFTGELFF

j_gene: TRBJ1-2
v_gene: TRBV14
d_gene: .
abundance: .
CDR3nt: TGTGCCAGCAGTCAAGGACAGAACTATGGCTACACCTTC
CDR3aa: CASSQGQNYGYTF

j_gene: TRBJ2-2
v_gene: TRBV5-4
d_gene: TRBD1
abundance: once
CDR3nt: TGTGCCAGCAGCTTGGGACAGGGGGTGAACACCGGGGAGCTGTTTTTT
CDR3aa: CASSLGQGVNTGELFF

j_gene: TRBJ1-1
v_gene: TRBV18
d_gene: TRBD1
abundance: .
CDR3nt: TGTGCCAGCTCACCACCGTACGGGTGGGACAGGGGGACGAACACTGAAGCTTTCTTT
CDR3aa: CASSPPYGWDRGTNTEAFF

j_gene: TRBJ2-1
v_gene: TRBV7-9
d_gene: .
abundance: .
CDR3nt: TGTGCCAGCAGCCCGGCCGGGAAACCCTACAATGAGCAGTTCTTC
CDR3aa: CASSPAGKPYNEQFF

j_gene: TRBJ1-6
v_gene: TRBV6-5
d_gene: .
abundance: .
CDR3nt: TGTGCCAGCCTACCCTATCGAAATTCACCCCTCCACTTT
CDR3aa: CASLPYRNSPLHF

j_gene: TRBJ1-4
v_gene: TRBV3-1/TRBV3-2
d_gene: .
abundance: .
CDR3nt: TGTGCCAGCAGCCATCTGGGGGCAAATGAAAAACTGTTTTTT
CDR3aa: CASSHLGANEKLFF

j_gene: TRBJ2-7
v_gene: TRBV12-3/TRBV12-4
d_gene: .
abundance: .
CDR3nt: TGTGCCAGCAGTTTGCAGACAGTCTACGAGCAGTACTTC
CDR3aa: CASSLQTVYEQYF

j_gene: TRBJ2-5
v_gene: TRBV10-3
d_gene: TRBD2
abundance: .
CDR3nt: TGTGCCATCAGTGAGGGCGGGGGGGCCGTTGAGACCCAGTACTTC
CDR3aa: CAISEGGGAVETQYF

j_gene: TRBJ2-7
v_gene: TRBV14
d_gene: TRBD1
abundance: .
CDR3nt: TGTGCCAGCAGCCTCTTCGGACAGGGGGCCTCGGAGCAGTACTTC
CDR3aa: CASSLFGQGASEQYF

j_gene: TRBJ2-7
v_gene: TRBV27
d_gene: TRBD2
abundance: .
CDR3nt: TGTGCCAGCAGCTACTCAGTGGGGGGGGCCTACGAGCAGTACTTC
CDR3aa: CASSYSVGGAYEQYF

j_gene: TRBJ1-1
v_gene: TRBV4-2
d_gene: TRBD1
abundance: .
CDR3nt: TGTGCCAGCAGCCAAACGGGACAGACAAACACTGAAGCTTTCTTT
CDR3aa: CASSQTGQTNTEAFF

j_gene: TRBJ1-6
v_gene: TRBV3-1/TRBV3-2
d_gene: .
abundance: .
CDR3nt: TGTGCCAGCAGCCAAGTAGGAGGGAATAATTCACCCCTCCACTTT
CDR3aa: CASSQVGGNNSPLHF

j_gene: TRBJ1-4
v_gene: TRBV9
d_gene: .
abundance: .
CDR3nt: TGTGCCAGCAGCGCAGTAGGGGGAATAGATGAAAAACTGTTTTTT
CDR3aa: CASSAVGGIDEKLFF

j_gene: TRBJ2-1
v_gene: TRBV9
d_gene: .
abundance: .
CDR3nt: TGTGCCAGCAGCCCAAATCACGGCGGGGCCAACAATGAGCAGTTCTTC
CDR3aa: CASSPNHGGANNEQFF

j_gene: TRBJ1-1
v_gene: TRBV30
d_gene: .
abundance: .
CDR3nt: TGTGCCTGGATAAGAGAGAACACTGAAGCTTTCTTT
CDR3aa: CAWIRENTEAFF

j_gene: TRBJ2-3
v_gene: TRBV7-3
d_gene: TRBD1
abundance: .
CDR3nt: TGTGCCAGCAGCTTCAACAGGGGGACAGATACGCAGTATTTT
CDR3aa: CASSFNRGTDTQYF

j_gene: TRBJ1-1
v_gene: TRBV15
d_gene: .
abundance: .
CDR3nt: TGTGCCACCAGCAAAGCCGGGGTCAACACTGAAGCTTTCTTT
CDR3aa: CATSKAGVNTEAFF

j_gene: TRBJ2-3
v_gene: TRBV14
d_gene: TRBD2
abundance: .
CDR3nt: TGTGCCAGCAGCCCGCGAGGACTAGCGGGAGGCACAGATACGCAGTATTTT
CDR3aa: CASSPRGLAGGTDTQYF

j_gene: TRBJ1-3
v_gene: TRBV7-2
d_gene: .
abundance: .
CDR3nt: TGTGCCAGCAACCCGGACAGCTCTGGAAACACCATATATTTT
CDR3aa: CASNPDSSGNTIYF

j_gene: TRBJ1-6
v_gene: TRBV7-2
d_gene: .
abundance: .
CDR3nt: TGTGCCAGCAGCCCGTCGGGGGGACTTAATTCACCCCTCCACTTT
CDR3aa: CASSPSGGLNSPLHF

j_gene: TRBJ1-6
v_gene: TRBV5-1
d_gene: TRBD1
abundance: .
CDR3nt: TGCGCCAGCAGCTCCTGGGCAGGGGGCGAATCACCCCTCCACTTT
CDR3aa: CASSSWAGGESPLHF

j_gene: TRBJ1-1
v_gene: TRBV7-3
d_gene: .
abundance: .
CDR3nt: TGTGCCAGCAGCCCAGGCCCTAACACTGAAGCTTTCTTT
CDR3aa: CASSPGPNTEAFF

j_gene: TRBJ2-7
v_gene: TRBV9
d_gene: TRBD1
abundance: .
CDR3nt: TGTGCCAGCAGCGTAGCAAACAGGGGCTACGAGCAGTACTTC
CDR3aa: CASSVANRGYEQYF

j_gene: TRBJ2-7
v_gene: TRBV4-1
d_gene: .
abundance: .
CDR3nt: TGCGCCAGCAGCTACCAGGCCCCCGGACAGAGCTCCTACGAGCAGTACTTC
CDR3aa: CASSYQAPGQSSYEQYF

j_gene: TRBJ1-5
v_gene: TRBV5-4
d_gene: .
abundance: .
CDR3nt: TGTGCCAGCAGCTTGGAGCCGGGAAATCAGCCCCAGCATTTT
CDR3aa: CASSLEPGNQPQHF

j_gene: TRBJ1-1
v_gene: TRBV3-1/TRBV3-2
d_gene: .
abundance: .
CDR3nt: TGTGCCAGCAGCCAAGCCGATCGTAGGGGCACTGAAGCTTTCTTT
CDR3aa: CASSQADRRGTEAFF

j_gene: TRBJ2-3
v_gene: TRBV10-3
d_gene: TRBD2
abundance: .
CDR3nt: TGTGCCATCAAGTCTAGCGGGAGAGCAGGAGATACGCAGTATTTT
CDR3aa: CAIKSSGRAGDTQYF

j_gene: TRBJ2-7
v_gene: TRBV5-1
d_gene: TRBD1
abundance: few
CDR3nt: TGCGCCAGCAGCATCGGGACAGGGAATATCTACGAGCAGTACTTC
CDR3aa: CASSIGTGNIYEQYF

j_gene: TRBJ2-7
v_gene: TRBV29-1
d_gene: .
abundance: .
CDR3nt: TGCAGCGTCTCTGACAGGACCTACGAGCAGTACTTC
CDR3aa: CSVSDRTYEQYF

j_gene: TRBJ2-3
v_gene: TRBV5-6
d_gene: .
abundance: .
CDR3nt: TGTGCCAGCAGCTTTTCCGGGACCCCAGCCGGGGGAGATACGCAGTATTTT
CDR3aa: CASSFSGTPAGGDTQYF

j_gene: TRBJ2-3
v_gene: TRBV7-9
d_gene: .
abundance: .
CDR3nt: TGTGCCAGCAGCCCCGTAGCGGAGTTGGTTAGCACAGATACGCAGTATTTT
CDR3aa: CASSPVAELVSTDTQYF

j_gene: TRBJ1-1
v_gene: TRBV19
d_gene: .
abundance: .
CDR3nt: TGTGCCAGTAGTAAGGTCTTTCGTGAGGCCGTGAACACTGAAGCTTTCTTT
CDR3aa: CASSKVFREAVNTEAFF

j_gene: TRBJ2-2
v_gene: TRBV2
d_gene: .
abundance: .
CDR3nt: TGTGCCAGCAGCCTAAGACTACCAACGAACACCGGGGAGCTGTTTTTT
CDR3aa: CASSLRLPTNTGELFF

j_gene: TRBJ1-1
v_gene: TRBV19
d_gene: .
abundance: .
CDR3nt: TGTGCCAGTTCTCTCGGACTTGAAGCTTTCTTT
CDR3aa: CASSLGLEAFF

j_gene: TRBJ1-1
v_gene: TRBV28
d_gene: TRBD1
abundance: .
CDR3nt: TGTGCCAGCAGTCTACAGGGGAGGACTGAAGCTTTCTTT
CDR3aa: CASSLQGRTEAFF

j_gene: TRBJ2-5
v_gene: TRBV5-1
d_gene: TRBD1
abundance: .
CDR3nt: TGCGCCAGCAGCTTAGGGACAGAAGAGACCCAGTACTTC
CDR3aa: CASSLGTEETQYF

j_gene: TRBJ2-1
v_gene: TRBV5-1
d_gene: .
abundance: .
CDR3nt: TGCGCCAGCAGCTCGGTAGCGGTATACAATGAGCAGTTCTTC
CDR3aa: CASSSVAVYNEQFF

j_gene: TRBJ1-2
v_gene: TRBV4-3
d_gene: .
abundance: .
CDR3nt: TGCGCCAGCAGCCAAGATAGGGCGGGCAGTCACTATGGCTACACCTTC
CDR3aa: CASSQDRAGSHYGYTF

j_gene: TRBJ2-7
v_gene: TRBV14
d_gene: .
abundance: .
CDR3nt: TGTGCCAGCAGCCAAAATAGCTACGAGCAGTACTTC
CDR3aa: CASSQNSYEQYF

j_gene: TRBJ1-1
v_gene: TRBV9
d_gene: TRBD1
abundance: .
CDR3nt: TGTGCCAGCAGCGGAAAAGGGACAGACACTGAAGCTTTCTTT
CDR3aa: CASSGKGTDTEAFF

j_gene: TRBJ2-2
v_gene: TRBV6-5
d_gene: TRBD1
abundance: .
CDR3nt: TGTGCCAGCAGACCCACCTCAGGGGGCACCGGGGAGCTGTTTTTT
CDR3aa: CASRPTSGGTGELFF